This T cell receptor beta chain was sequenced during a study of CD8 T cells in ankylosing spondylitis. Study-wide results and caveats: Disease-associated clones were reportedly significantly overrepresented in matched ankylosing spondylitis synovial fluid. Relatively scarce in peripheral blood, disease-linked clones were CD8+. The study identified a TCR beta motif of under ten highly homologous variants that appeared characteristic of ankylosing spondylitis blood.

A single record per CDR3 protein comes from TCRdb applying MiXCR to the 5' RACE reads. The profile shows about 540,000 distinct CDR3 sequences, roughly 13% of them singletons. This clonotype turned up a few times. Its antigen is unidentified. This CDR3 has 15 amino acids. The ends were cut back, 4 bases at V and 2 bases at J, with 12 bases in the middle. Germline V gene data show CDR1 as MNHEY and CDR2 as SMNVEV (reference sequence). Sequencing was done on a sample of blood, either unsorted or a sorted T cell fraction (not recorded which). The V and J genes are TRBV27 and TRBJ1-5; a weak D match, TRBD1 (5 bases). The receptor was isolated from a male donor with ankylosing spondylitis. This chain's CDR3 is CASSYRSSGNQPQHF. DNA of the CDR3: TGTGCCAGCAGTTACAGGAGCTCTGGCAATCAGCCCCAGCATTTT.